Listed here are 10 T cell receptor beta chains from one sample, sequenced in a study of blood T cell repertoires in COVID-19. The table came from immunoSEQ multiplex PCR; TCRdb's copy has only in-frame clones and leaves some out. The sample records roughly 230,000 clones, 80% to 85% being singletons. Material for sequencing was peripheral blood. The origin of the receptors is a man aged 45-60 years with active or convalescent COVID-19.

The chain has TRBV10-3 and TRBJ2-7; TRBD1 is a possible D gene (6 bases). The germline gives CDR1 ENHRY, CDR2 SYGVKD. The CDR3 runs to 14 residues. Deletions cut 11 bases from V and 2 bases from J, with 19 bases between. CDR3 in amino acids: CAVAGTLNAYEQYF. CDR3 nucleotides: TGTGCCGTGGCCGGGACACTAAACGCCTACGAGCAGTACTTC.

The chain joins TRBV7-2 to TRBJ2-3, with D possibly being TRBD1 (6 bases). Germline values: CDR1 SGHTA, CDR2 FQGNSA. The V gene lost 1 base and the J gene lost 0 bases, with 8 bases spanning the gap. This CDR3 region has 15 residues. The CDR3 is CASSLGGQSTDTQYF. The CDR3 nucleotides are TGTGCCAGCAGCTTAGGTGGACAGAGCACAGATACGCAGTATTTT.

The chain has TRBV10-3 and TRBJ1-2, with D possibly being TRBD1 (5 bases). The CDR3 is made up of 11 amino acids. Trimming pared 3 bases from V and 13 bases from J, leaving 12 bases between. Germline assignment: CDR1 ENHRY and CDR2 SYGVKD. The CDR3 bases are TGTGCCATCAGTGACTTGGAGGGGTTCACCTTC. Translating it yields CAISDLEGFTF.

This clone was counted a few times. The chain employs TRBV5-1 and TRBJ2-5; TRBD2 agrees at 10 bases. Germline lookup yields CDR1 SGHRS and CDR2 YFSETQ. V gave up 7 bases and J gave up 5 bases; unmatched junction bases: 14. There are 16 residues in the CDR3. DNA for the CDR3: TGCGCCAGCGGTTCGAGCGGGGGGGCGGTAAGGGAGACCCAGTACTTC. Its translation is CASGSSGGAVRETQYF.

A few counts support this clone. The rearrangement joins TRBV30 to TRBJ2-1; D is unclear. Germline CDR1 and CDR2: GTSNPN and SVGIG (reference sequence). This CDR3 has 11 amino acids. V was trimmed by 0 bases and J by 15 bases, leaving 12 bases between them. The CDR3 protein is CAWSVGLHRFF. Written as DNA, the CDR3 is TGTGCCTGGAGTGTTGGGCTCCATAGGTTCTTC.

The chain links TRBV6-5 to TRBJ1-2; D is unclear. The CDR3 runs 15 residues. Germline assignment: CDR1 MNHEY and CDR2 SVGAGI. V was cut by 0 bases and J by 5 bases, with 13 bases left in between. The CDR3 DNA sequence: TGTGCCAGCAGTTACTCGCCCACAAACCTTTATGGCTACACCTTC. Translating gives CASSYSPTNLYGYTF.

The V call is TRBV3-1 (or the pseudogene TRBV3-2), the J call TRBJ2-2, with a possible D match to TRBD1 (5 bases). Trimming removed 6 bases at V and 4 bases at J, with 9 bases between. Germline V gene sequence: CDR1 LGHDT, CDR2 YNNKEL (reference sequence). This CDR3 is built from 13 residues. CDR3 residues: CASSPGRTGELFF. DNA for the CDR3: TGTGCCAGCAGTCCAGGGCGCACCGGGGAGCTGTTTTTT.

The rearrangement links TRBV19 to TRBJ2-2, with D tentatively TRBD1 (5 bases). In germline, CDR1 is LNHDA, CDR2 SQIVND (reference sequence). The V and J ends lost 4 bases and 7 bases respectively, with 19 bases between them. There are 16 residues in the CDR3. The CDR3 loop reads CASSKSQGLGIGELFF. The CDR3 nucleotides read TGTGCCAGTAGTAAATCCCAGGGTTTGGGCATCGGGGAGCTGTTTTTT.

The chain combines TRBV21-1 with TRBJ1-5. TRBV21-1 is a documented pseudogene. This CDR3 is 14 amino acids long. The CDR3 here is CASSGGRLRQPQHF. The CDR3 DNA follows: TGTGCCAGCAGTGGAGGGCGACTTCGACAGCCCCAGCATTTT.

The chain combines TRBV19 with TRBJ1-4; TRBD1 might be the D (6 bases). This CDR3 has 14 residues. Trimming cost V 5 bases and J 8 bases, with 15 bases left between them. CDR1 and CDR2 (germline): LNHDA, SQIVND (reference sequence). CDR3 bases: TGTGCCAGTAGTCAGGGGAATCTCGGGGAAAAACTGTTTTTT. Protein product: CASSQGNLGEKLFF. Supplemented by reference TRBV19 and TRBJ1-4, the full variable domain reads DGGITQSPKYLFRKEGQNVTLSCEQNLNHDAMYWYRQDPGQGLRLIYYSQIVNDFQKGDIAEGYSVSREKKESFPLTVTSAQKNPTAFYLCASSQGNLGEKLFFGSGTQLSVL.